The 23 T cell receptor beta chains reported below all come from one sample, sequenced in a study of blood T cells in healthy people across ages. A sample-barcoded 5' primer and a J-beta primer mix were used in a second PCR of about 6 to 11 cycles. MiXCR was run by TCRdb on the 5' RACE reads, yielding one entry per CDR3 protein. The profile shows more than 1 million distinct CDR3 sequences, 40% to 55% of them singletons. Sequenced: blood. All receptors derive from a woman in her sixties or seventies in good health.

The chain uses TRBV2 and TRBJ2-1, with D perhaps TRBD2 (6 bases). Germline loops: CDR1 SNHLY, CDR2 FYNNEI. This CDR3 comprises 12 residues. V lost 7 bases, J lost 5 bases, and 9 bases lay in between. In nucleotides, the CDR3 is TGTGCCAGCATGCAGCGGGACAATGAGCAGTTCTTC. Translating gives CASMQRDNEQFF.

The J gene is TRBJ2-4, the V gene TRBV20-1; D possibly corresponds to TRBD2 (6 bases). The CDR3 has 16 residues. Germline CDR1 reads DFQATT; CDR2 reads SNEGSKA (reference sequence). V was cut by 0 bases and J by 1 base, with 13 bases left in between. DNA for the CDR3: TGCAGTGCTAGAGATATTGGGGGGTTCGCCAAAAACATTCAGTACTTC. It translates to CSARDIGGFAKNIQYF.

In this sample, this clonotype turned up once. The chain uses TRBV20-1 and TRBJ2-3; 8 bases map to TRBD2. CDR3 length: 16 residues. V shed 7 bases, J shed 2 bases, and the junction held 14 bases outside the gene matches. Germline V gene sequence: CDR1 DFQATT, CDR2 SNEGSKA (reference sequence). CDR3 in amino acids: CSVRSAGVGTTDTQYF. The DNA of the CDR3 is TGCAGTGTTCGTTCAGCGGGAGTGGGAACCACAGATACGCAGTATTTT.

On this clonotype: A much larger clonotype is one base distant, so this may be a read error. V gene TRBV27 combines with J gene TRBJ2-5, with D perhaps matching TRBD1 or TRBD2 (5 bases each). This CDR3 spans 13 amino acids. The V and J ends lost 3 bases and 2 bases respectively, with 7 bases between them. From germline, CDR1 is MNHEY and CDR2 SMNVEV (reference sequence). CDR3 nucleotides: TGTGCCAGCAGTTTCAGGGAGCAAGAGACCCAGTACTTC. This gives the protein CASSFREQETQYF.

This sequence joins TRBV9 and TRBJ2-1; a possible D gene is TRBD2 (5 bases). V was shortened by 0 bases and J by 7 bases, with 14 bases between the two germline ends. Germline CDR1 reads SGDLS; CDR2 reads YYNGEE. This CDR3 has 15 residues. The chain's CDR3 is CASSVGSSGGNEQFF. The CDR3 coding sequence is TGTGCCAGCAGCGTAGGGTCCAGCGGAGGTAATGAGCAGTTCTTC.

The chain combines TRBV4-2 with TRBJ2-2; no clear D gene. CDR3 length: 17 amino acids. With 0 bases removed from V and 4 bases from J, the gap between germline ends came to 15 bases. Germline V CDR1 and CDR2: LGHNA, YNFKEQ. DNA of the CDR3: TGTGCCAGCAGCCAAGATTACGAGGCCCCGGGCACCGGGGAGCTGTTTTTT. It specifies CASSQDYEAPGTGELFF.

This clonotype was picked up many times. V is TRBV12-3 or TRBV12-4 and J is TRBJ2-3; D is undetermined. This CDR3 contains 11 residues. Trimming shortened V by 5 bases and J by 3 bases, and 3 bases separated the two germline ends. CDR3 amino acids: CASSKTDTQYF. The DNA for the CDR3 is TGTGCCAGCAGTAAGACAGATACGCAGTATTTT.

The chain recombines TRBV27 with TRBJ2-5, with D perhaps being TRBD1 or TRBD2 (5 bases each). Germline CDR1 is MNHEY and CDR2 is SMNVEV (reference sequence). This CDR3 comprises 14 residues. Trimming removed 6 bases at V and 4 bases at J, with 15 bases between. CDR3 DNA: TGTGCCAGCAGGCCGAGGGGAAGGGGAGAGACCCAGTACTTC. Its protein is CASRPRGRGETQYF.

The chain carries TRBV27 and TRBJ1-4, with D unclear. Between the trimmed V and J ends, which lost 5 bases and 5 bases, there was a span of 15 bases. The V gene's germline CDR1 is MNHEY and CDR2 SMNVEV (reference sequence). The length of the CDR3 is 15 residues. CDR3 DNA: TGTGCCAGCAGTATAGAGGCAGGCCGCAATGAAAAACTGTTTTTT. Translation gives CASSIEAGRNEKLFF.

The chain is built from TRBV7-9 and TRBJ2-5; possibly TRBD1 for D (6 bases). Germline loops: CDR1 SEHNR, CDR2 FQNEAQ (reference sequence). V was pared by 3 bases and J by 3 bases, with 17 bases between. The CDR3 sequence is 16 residues long. The CDR3 DNA reads as TGTGCCAGCAGCTTGAGGTTCGGGACAAGGGAAGAGACCCAGTACTTC. Translated, it gives CASSLRFGTREETQYF.

The chain couples TRBV29-1 to TRBJ2-1; TRBD2 matches at 14 bases. CDR1 and CDR2 (germline): SQVTM, ANQGSEA. V trimming: 6 bases; J trimming: 12 bases; junction bases outside the gene matches: 4. CDR3 length: 12 residues. The DNA for the CDR3 is TGCAGCGTGGGACTAGCGGGAGTCTGGCAGTTCTTC. As protein: CSVGLAGVWQFF.

CDR3 nucleotide sequence: TGTGCCAGCTCACCACTTAGCGGTGCCCCTAACAATGAGCAGTTCTTC. It yields the protein CASSPLSGAPNNEQFF. This chain uses TRBV18 with TRBJ2-1; tentatively, D is TRBD2 (6 bases). This CDR3 region has 16 residues. The germline V and J ends were trimmed by 1 base and 5 bases, with 15 bases remaining between them. Germline V gene data show CDR1 as KGHSH and CDR2 as LQKENI.

In its sample, this clonotype was seen once. This chain connects TRBV4-1 to TRBJ2-2; 7 bases line up with TRBD2. CDR1 and CDR2 (germline): MGHRA, YSYEKL. This CDR3 is built from 16 residues. The V segment lost 1 base and the J segment 7 bases; nucleotides outside the gene matches: 9. The CDR3 DNA follows: TGCGCCAGCAGCCAAGGAGGACTAGGAGCCATCGGGGAGCTGTTTTTT. This sequence encodes CASSQGGLGAIGELFF.

The genes are TRBV27 and TRBJ2-3; the match to TRBD1 covers 11 bases. Unmatched junction bases numbered 20, after V lost 5 bases and J lost 10 bases. This CDR3 contains 18 residues. Germline V gene data show CDR1 as MNHEY and CDR2 as SMNVEV (reference sequence). As DNA, the CDR3 is TGTGCCAGCAGTCCCTGGGACAGGGGGGGCAATGATCCGGATGCGCAGTATTTT. The encoded protein is CASSPWDRGGNDPDAQYF.

This clonotype was picked up a small number of times. V is TRBV21-1 and J is TRBJ2-7; TRBD2 was called by the table and not checked on the DNA. TRBV21-1 is listed as a pseudogene. The CDR3 is made up of 13 amino acids. The CDR3: CASREGHAGEQYF. The CDR3 DNA is TGTGCCAGCAGAGAAGGCCACGCGGGGGAGCAGTACTTC.

This sequence joins TRBV3-1 and TRBJ2-5; 9 bases are a match to TRBD2. The J call may be incorrect, as the DNA end agrees better with TRBJ2-7. CDR1 is LGHDT and CDR2 is YNNKEL in the germline V gene (reference sequence). The CDR3 totals 15 residues. The CDR3 bases are TGTGCCAGCAGCGAAACCGGGACTAGCTTTTACGAGCAGTACTTC. The encoded protein is CASSETGTSFYEQYF.

The table lists this clonotype with many counts. DNA for the CDR3: TGTGCCAGCATACCGGGACTAGACCTCAATGAGCAGTTCTTC. As protein: CASIPGLDLNEQFF. This sequence joins TRBV12-3 or TRBV12-4 and TRBJ2-1; 8 bases match TRBD2. V shed 7 bases, J shed 6 bases, and the junction held 8 bases outside the gene matches. The CDR3 extends over 14 amino acids.

J is TRBJ2-7 and V is TRBV10-3; 7 nucleotides agree with TRBD2. Looked up from germline, CDR1 is ENHRY and CDR2 is SYGVKD. V was clipped by 3 bases and J by 7 bases; unmatched bases: 18. CDR3 length: 17 amino acids. The CDR3 reads CAISEEGWASGLNEQYF. The CDR3 coding sequence is TGTGCCATCAGTGAAGAGGGGTGGGCTAGCGGCCTCAATGAGCAGTACTTC.

The V gene is TRBV6-6, the J gene TRBJ2-1; perhaps D is TRBD1 or TRBD2 (5 bases each). CDR1 is MNHNY, CDR2 SVGAGI, per germline (reference sequence). The CDR3 is 15 residues long. V was pared by 7 bases and J by 0 bases, with 13 bases between. In nucleotides, the CDR3 is TGTGCCAGCACGGGGCGGCAGTCCTCCTACAATGAGCAGTTCTTC. It specifies CASTGRQSSYNEQFF.

The rearrangement uses TRBV30 and TRBJ2-7; 7 bases agree with TRBD1. The trim removed 3 bases at V and 4 bases at J, leaving 6 bases unmatched. Germline CDR1 GTSNPN, CDR2 SVGIG (reference sequence). This CDR3 is 13 amino acids long. The CDR3 nucleotides are TGTGCCTGGAGGGGGACAGAGGTATACGAGCAGTACTTC. Translating gives CAWRGTEVYEQYF.

To note about this clonotype: The junction and the germline gene differ at one end; a read error may be behind it. The J gene is TRBJ1-5, the V gene TRBV28; D is uncertain. The CDR3 has 15 residues. Per the germline V gene, CDR1 is MDHEN and CDR2 is SYDVKM. This chain's CDR3 is CASSPRGDSSQPQHF. The DNA of the CDR3 is TGTGCCAGCAGCCCCCGGGGAGATAGCAGTCAGCCCCAGCATTTT.

This clonotype was counted ten times or more. The chain combines TRBV29-1 with TRBJ2-3; D gene uncertain. Germline-derived CDR1 and CDR2 are SQVTM and ANQGSEA. This CDR3 spans 12 amino acids. V lost 6 bases and J 6 bases, leaving 13 bases between the germline ends. In DNA form, the CDR3 reads TGCAGCGTAAGTCCTGATACGGATACGCAGTATTTT. This sequence encodes CSVSPDTDTQYF.

This chain uses TRBV9 with TRBJ2-1, with 8 bases aligning to TRBD2. J gave up 2 bases and V 0 bases, and 7 bases lay outside the gene matches. Per the germline V gene, CDR1 is SGDLS and CDR2 is YYNGEE. The CDR3 length is 17 residues. The CDR3 here is CASSVEGLAGPYNEQFF. CDR3 DNA: TGTGCCAGCAGCGTAGAAGGGTTAGCGGGACCCTACAATGAGCAGTTCTTC.